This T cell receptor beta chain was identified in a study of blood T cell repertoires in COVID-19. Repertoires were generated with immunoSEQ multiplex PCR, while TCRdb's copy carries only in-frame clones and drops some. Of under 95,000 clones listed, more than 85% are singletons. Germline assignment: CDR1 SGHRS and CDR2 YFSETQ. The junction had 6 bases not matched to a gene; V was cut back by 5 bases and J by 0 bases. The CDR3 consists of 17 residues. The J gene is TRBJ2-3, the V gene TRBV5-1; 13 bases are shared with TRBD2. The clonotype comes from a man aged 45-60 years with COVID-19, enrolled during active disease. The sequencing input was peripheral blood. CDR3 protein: CASSEGLAGSSTDTQYF. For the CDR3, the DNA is TGCGCCAGCAGTGAGGGACTAGCGGGGTCTAGCACAGATACGCAGTATTTT. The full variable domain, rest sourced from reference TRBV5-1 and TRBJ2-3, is KAGVTQTPRYLIKTRGQQVTLSCSPISGHRSVSWYQQTPGQGLQFLFEYFSETQRNKGNFPGRFSGRQFSNSRSEMNVSTLELGDSALYLCASSEGLAGSSTDTQYFGPGTRLTVL.